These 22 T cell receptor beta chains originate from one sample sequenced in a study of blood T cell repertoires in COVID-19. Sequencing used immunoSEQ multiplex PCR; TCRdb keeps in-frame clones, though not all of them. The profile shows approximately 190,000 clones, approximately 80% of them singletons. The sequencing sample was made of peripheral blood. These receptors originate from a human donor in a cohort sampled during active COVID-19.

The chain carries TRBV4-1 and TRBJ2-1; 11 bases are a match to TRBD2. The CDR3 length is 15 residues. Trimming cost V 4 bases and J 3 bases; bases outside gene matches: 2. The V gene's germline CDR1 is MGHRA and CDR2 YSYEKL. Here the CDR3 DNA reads TGCGCCAGCAGCCTAACTAGCGGGGGCTACAATGAGCAGTTCTTC. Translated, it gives CASSLTSGGYNEQFF.

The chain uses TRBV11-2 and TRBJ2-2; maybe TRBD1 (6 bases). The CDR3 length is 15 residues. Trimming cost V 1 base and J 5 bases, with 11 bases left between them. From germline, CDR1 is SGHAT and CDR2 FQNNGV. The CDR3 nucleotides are TGTGCCAGCAGCTTAGGACAGGCTACGACCGGGGAGCTGTTTTTT. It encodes CASSLGQATTGELFF.

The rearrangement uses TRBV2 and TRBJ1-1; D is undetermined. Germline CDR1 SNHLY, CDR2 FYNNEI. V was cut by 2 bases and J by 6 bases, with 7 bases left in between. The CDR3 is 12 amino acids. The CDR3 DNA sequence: TGTGCCAGCAGTGAACAAGCGGCTGAAGCTTTCTTT. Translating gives CASSEQAAEAFF.

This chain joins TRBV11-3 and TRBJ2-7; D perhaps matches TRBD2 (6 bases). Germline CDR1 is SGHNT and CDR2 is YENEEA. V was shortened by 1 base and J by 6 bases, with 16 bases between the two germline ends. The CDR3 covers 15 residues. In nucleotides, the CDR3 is TGTGCCAGCAGCTTAGCTCTCGGGGACTTTACCGAGCAGTACTTC. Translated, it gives CASSLALGDFTEQYF.

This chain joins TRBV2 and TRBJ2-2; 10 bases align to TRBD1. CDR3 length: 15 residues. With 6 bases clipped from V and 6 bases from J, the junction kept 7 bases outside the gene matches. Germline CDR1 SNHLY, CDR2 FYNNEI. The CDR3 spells CASRPDRGPPGELFF. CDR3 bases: TGTGCCAGCAGGCCCGACAGGGGGCCGCCCGGGGAGCTGTTTTTT.

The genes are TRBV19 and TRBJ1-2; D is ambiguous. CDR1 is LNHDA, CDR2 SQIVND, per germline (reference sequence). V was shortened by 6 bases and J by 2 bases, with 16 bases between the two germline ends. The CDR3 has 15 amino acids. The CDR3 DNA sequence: TGTGCCAGTAGCGACCTCGACGGGAAGAACTATGGCTACACCTTC. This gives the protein CASSDLDGKNYGYTF.

CDR3 DNA sequence: TGTGCCAGCAGTTACTCGAGTCGGACAGGGGGACATGAGCAGTTCTTC. Translation: CASSYSSRTGGHEQFF. The V call is TRBV6-5, the J call TRBJ2-1; 10 bases match TRBD1. V lost 0 bases, J lost 8 bases, and 7 bases stayed unmatched. The germline gives CDR1 MNHEY, CDR2 SVGAGI. The CDR3 loop spans 16 amino acids.

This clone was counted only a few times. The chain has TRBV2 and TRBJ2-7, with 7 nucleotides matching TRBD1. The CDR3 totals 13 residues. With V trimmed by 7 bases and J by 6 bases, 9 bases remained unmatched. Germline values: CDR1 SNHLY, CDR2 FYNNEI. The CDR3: CASTTGKMSEQYV. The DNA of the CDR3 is TGTGCCAGCACGACAGGGAAGATGAGCGAGCAGTACGTC.

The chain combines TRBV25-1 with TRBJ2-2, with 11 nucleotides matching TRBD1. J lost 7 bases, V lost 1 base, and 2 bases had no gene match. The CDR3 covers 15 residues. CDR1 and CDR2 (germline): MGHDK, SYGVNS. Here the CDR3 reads CASSEFGTGGGELFF. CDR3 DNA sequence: TGTGCCAGCAGTGAATTTGGGACAGGGGGCGGGGAGCTGTTTTTT.

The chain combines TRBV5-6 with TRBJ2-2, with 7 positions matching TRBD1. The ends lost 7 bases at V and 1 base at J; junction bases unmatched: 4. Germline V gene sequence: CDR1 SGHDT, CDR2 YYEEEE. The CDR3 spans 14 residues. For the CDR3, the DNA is TGTGCCAGCCAGGGACAGCTGAACACCGGGGAGCTGTTTTTT. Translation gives CASQGQLNTGELFF.

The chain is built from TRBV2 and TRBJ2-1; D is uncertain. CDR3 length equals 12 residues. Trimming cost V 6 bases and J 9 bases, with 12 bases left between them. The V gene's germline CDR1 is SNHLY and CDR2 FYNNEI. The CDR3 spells CASSLHTGEQFF. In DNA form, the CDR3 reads TGTGCCAGCAGCCTTCATACGGGTGAGCAGTTCTTC.

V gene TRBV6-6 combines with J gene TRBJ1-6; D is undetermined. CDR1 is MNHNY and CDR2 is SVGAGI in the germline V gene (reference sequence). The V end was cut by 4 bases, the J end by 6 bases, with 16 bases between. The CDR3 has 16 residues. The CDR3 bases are TGTGCCAGCAGTTGGCGAGGGAGCTCGCTTAATTCACCCCTCCACTTT. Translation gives CASSWRGSSLNSPLHF.

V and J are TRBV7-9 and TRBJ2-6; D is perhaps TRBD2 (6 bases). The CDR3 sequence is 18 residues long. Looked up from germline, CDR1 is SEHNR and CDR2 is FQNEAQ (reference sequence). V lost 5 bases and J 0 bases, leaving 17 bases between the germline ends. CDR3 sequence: CASSPTLGLISGANVLTF. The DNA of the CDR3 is TGTGCCAGCAGCCCGACCCTGGGACTGATCTCTGGGGCCAACGTCCTGACTTTC.

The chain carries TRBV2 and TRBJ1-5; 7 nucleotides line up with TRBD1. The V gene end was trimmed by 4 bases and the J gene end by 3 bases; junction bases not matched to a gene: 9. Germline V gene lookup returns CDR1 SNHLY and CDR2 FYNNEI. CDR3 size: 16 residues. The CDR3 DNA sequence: TGTGCCAGCAGTGGAATCCGGGACAGATTCAATCAGCCCCAGCATTTT. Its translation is CASSGIRDRFNQPQHF.

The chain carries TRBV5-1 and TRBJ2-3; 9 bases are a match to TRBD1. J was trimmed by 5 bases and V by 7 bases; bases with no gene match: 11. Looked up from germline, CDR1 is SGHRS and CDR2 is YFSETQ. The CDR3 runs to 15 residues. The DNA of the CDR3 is TGCGCCAGCGGAACCGGGACAGGGAATGGAGATACGCAGTATTTT. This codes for CASGTGTGNGDTQYF.

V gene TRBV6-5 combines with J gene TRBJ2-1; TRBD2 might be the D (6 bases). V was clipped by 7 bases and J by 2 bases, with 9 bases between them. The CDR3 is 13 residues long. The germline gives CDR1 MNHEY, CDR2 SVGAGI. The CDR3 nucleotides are TGTGCCAGCACGGGGGTCCCCTACAATGAGCAGTTCTTC. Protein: CASTGVPYNEQFF.

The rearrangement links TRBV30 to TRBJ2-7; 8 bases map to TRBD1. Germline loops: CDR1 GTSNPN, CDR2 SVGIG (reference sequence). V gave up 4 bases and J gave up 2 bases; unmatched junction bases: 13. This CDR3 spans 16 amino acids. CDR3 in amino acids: CAWTPTGTGFTYEQYF. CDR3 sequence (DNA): TGTGCCTGGACCCCAACCGGGACAGGTTTTACCTACGAGCAGTACTTC.

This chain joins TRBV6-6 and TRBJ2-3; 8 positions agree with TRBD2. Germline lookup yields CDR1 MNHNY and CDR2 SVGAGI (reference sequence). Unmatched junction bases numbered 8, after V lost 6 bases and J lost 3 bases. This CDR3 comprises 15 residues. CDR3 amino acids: CASSPYGGGTDTQYF. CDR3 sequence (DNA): TGTGCCAGCAGCCCCTATGGCGGGGGGACAGATACGCAGTATTTT.

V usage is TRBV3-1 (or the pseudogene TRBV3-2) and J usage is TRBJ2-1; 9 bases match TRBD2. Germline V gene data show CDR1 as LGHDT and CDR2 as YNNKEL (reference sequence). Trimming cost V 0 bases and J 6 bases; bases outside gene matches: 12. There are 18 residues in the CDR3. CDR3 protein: CASSQDSWGLAGFNEQFF. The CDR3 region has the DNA TGTGCCAGCAGCCAAGATTCATGGGGCCTAGCGGGATTCAATGAGCAGTTCTTC.

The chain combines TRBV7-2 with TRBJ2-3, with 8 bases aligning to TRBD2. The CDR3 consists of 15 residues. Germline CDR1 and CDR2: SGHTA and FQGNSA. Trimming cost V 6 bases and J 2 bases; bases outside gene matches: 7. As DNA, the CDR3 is TGTGCCAGCAGTCGGCCTAGCGGGTACACAGATACGCAGTATTTT. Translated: CASSRPSGYTDTQYF.

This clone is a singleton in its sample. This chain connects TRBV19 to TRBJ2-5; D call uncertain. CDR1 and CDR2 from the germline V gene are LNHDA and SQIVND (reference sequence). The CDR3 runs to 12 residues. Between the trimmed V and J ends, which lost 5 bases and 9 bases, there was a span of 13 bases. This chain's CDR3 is CASSSSTRAQYF. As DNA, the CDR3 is TGTGCCAGTAGTTCCTCGACTCGTGCCCAGTACTTC.

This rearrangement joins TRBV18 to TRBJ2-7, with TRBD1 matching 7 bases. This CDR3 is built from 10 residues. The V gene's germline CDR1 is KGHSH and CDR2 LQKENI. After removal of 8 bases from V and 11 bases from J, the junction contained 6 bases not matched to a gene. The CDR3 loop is CASTRQGKYV. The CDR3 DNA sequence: TGTGCCAGCACCAGACAGGGAAAGTACGTC.